The T cell receptor (beta chain) described here comes from a study of T cell changes during pregnancy in multiple sclerosis. Clones were read by immunoSEQ multiplex PCR, and TCRdb kept only the in-frame ones, dropping some. This table holds around 48,000 clones, about 92% found once. Trimming took 5 bases from V and 9 from J, leaving 20 bases between them. The CDR3 sequence is 15 residues long. Germline V gives CDR1 SNHLY, CDR2 FYNNEI. The sequences come from CD8+ T cells from peripheral blood mononuclear cells, collected before pregnancy. The clonotype originates from a female donor with multiple sclerosis, enrolled in a pregnancy study. This chain uses TRBV2 with TRBJ2-1; tentative D call: TRBD2 (6 bases). Here the CDR3 reads CASSTRGIQIGEQFF. The CDR3, as DNA: TGTGCCAGCAGTACCCGGGGGATCCAAATCGGTGAGCAGTTCTTC. Filled out from reference TRBV2 and TRBJ2-1, the complete variable domain reads EPEVTQTPSHQVTQMGQEVILRCVPISNHLYFYWYRQILGQKVEFLVSFYNNEISEKSEIFDDQFSVERPDGSNFTLKIRSTKLEDSAMYFCASSTRGIQIGEQFFGPGTRLTVL.